The 27 T cell receptor beta chains given below trace back to one sample, sequenced in a study of shared clonotypes between healthy human individuals. Clones were sequenced by immunoSEQ multiplex PCR, and TCRdb holds only the in-frame ones, with some missing. The table shows fewer than 350,000 clones, with more than 75% occurring only once. The sequenced sample was memory CD8+ T cells sorted from blood. Subset noted: CD45RO+ cells pooled with CCR7-negative TemRA cells. These receptors came from a man between 18 and 29 years old in good health.

This chain joins TRBV4-1 and TRBJ1-5, with D perhaps matching TRBD1 (5 bases). Germline CDR1 and CDR2: MGHRA and YSYEKL. The CDR3 is 15 amino acids. V lost 4 bases, J lost 5 bases, and 15 bases lay in between. The CDR3 here is CASSLRRGPHQPQHF. The CDR3 coding sequence is TGCGCCAGCAGCCTGAGGAGGGGTCCCCATCAGCCCCAGCATTTT.

The chain recombines TRBV6-5 with TRBJ2-7; D gene uncertain. V dropped 2 bases and J dropped 5 bases, with 10 bases sitting between them. Germline CDR1 is MNHEY and CDR2 is SVGAGI. The length of the CDR3 is 13 residues. CDR3 region: CASSYHMADEQYF. Here the CDR3 DNA reads TGTGCCAGCAGTTACCATATGGCCGACGAGCAGTACTTC.

The chain links TRBV9 to TRBJ2-7; 9 nucleotides line up with TRBD1. This CDR3 region has 17 residues. Germline loops: CDR1 SGDLS, CDR2 YYNGEE. The V segment lost 0 bases and the J segment 2 bases; nucleotides outside the gene matches: 9. The chain's CDR3 is CASSVEGGQGSPYEQYF. CDR3 DNA: TGTGCCAGCAGCGTAGAGGGCGGACAGGGGAGTCCCTACGAGCAGTACTTC. The full variable domain, with the rest looked up from reference TRBV9 and TRBJ2-7, is DSGVTQTPKHLITATGQRVTLRCSPRSGDLSVYWYQQSLDQGLQFLIQYYNGEERAKGNILERFSAQQFPDLHSELNLSSLELGDSALYFCASSVEGGQGSPYEQYFGPGTRLTVT.

V usage is TRBV5-4 and J usage is TRBJ1-1; D gene unclear. The CDR3 is 13 residues long. Germline V CDR1 and CDR2: SGHNT, YYREEE (reference sequence). V lost 4 bases, J lost 3 bases, and 10 bases lay in between. This CDR3 reads CASSHEDHTEAFF. The CDR3 region has the DNA TGTGCCAGCAGCCATGAAGACCACACTGAAGCTTTCTTT.

The chain joins TRBV9 to TRBJ1-1; D is unresolved. CDR3 size: 14 residues. V was clipped by 0 bases and J by 1 base, with 7 bases between them. The germline CDR1 and CDR2 sequences are SGDLS and YYNGEE. The CDR3 spells CASSVADENTEAFF. CDR3 bases: TGTGCCAGCAGCGTAGCGGACGAGAACACTGAAGCTTTCTTT.

V gene TRBV11-2 combines with J gene TRBJ2-3, with TRBD2 matching over 7 bases. This CDR3 has 14 amino acids. Germline-derived CDR1 and CDR2 are SGHAT and FQNNGV. Trimming took 8 bases from V and 2 from J; bases not matched to a gene: 7. This CDR3 is CASGRRGNTDTQYF. CDR3 bases: TGTGCCAGCGGACGGCGGGGGAACACAGATACGCAGTATTTT.

This clone was seen at least ten times. The chain recombines TRBV10-3 with TRBJ2-7; no firm D call. Germline V lookup: CDR1 ENHRY, CDR2 SYGVKD. This CDR3 is built from 14 residues. V was clipped by 0 bases and J by 3 bases, with 9 bases between them. The CDR3 DNA sequence: TGTGCCATCAGTGAGTCGCAGGTATTCTACGAGCAGTACTTC. Its translation is CAISESQVFYEQYF.

This clone is a singleton in its sample. The chain links TRBV9 to TRBJ1-1, with a tentative D call TRBD1 (5 bases). Trimming pared 0 bases from V and 0 bases from J, leaving 12 bases between. CDR1 and CDR2 from the germline V gene are SGDLS and YYNGEE. CDR3 length: 16 residues. CDR3 region: CASSVDTGVMNTEAFF. DNA of the CDR3: TGTGCCAGCAGCGTAGATACAGGAGTTATGAACACTGAAGCTTTCTTT.

The chain has TRBV19 and TRBJ2-5, with D unclear. Germline lookup yields CDR1 LNHDA and CDR2 SQIVND (reference sequence). The CDR3 has 15 residues. Trimming removed 6 bases at V and 4 bases at J, with 18 bases between. The CDR3 region is CASSKTALDIETQYF. CDR3 sequence (DNA): TGTGCCAGTAGCAAAACAGCTCTAGACATAGAGACCCAGTACTTC.

V usage is TRBV5-6 and J usage is TRBJ2-2; no clear D gene. The CDR3 is made up of 12 amino acids. Trimming cost V 1 base and J 2 bases, with 0 bases left between them. Germline CDR1 SGHDT, CDR2 YYEEEE. This CDR3 reads CASSLNTGELFF. The CDR3 bases are TGTGCCAGCAGCTTGAACACCGGGGAGCTGTTTTTT.

V usage is TRBV11-1 and J usage is TRBJ1-1; no reliable D call. The V end lost 1 base, the J end lost 3 bases, and 12 bases lay between the germline ends. The germline V gene has CDR1 SGHAT and CDR2 FQDESV (reference sequence). This CDR3 is built from 15 residues. CDR3 bases: TGTGCCAGCAGCTTAGAATACTCACAGTACACTGAAGCTTTCTTT. Translated, it gives CASSLEYSQYTEAFF.

The gene calls are TRBV19 and TRBJ1-5; no reliable D call. Germline values: CDR1 LNHDA, CDR2 SQIVND (reference sequence). The CDR3 length is 15 residues. V lost 5 bases and J lost 2, with 13 bases in between. Here the CDR3 reads CASSSPTGGNQPQHF. Here the CDR3 DNA reads TGTGCCAGTAGTTCGCCGACTGGCGGCAATCAGCCCCAGCATTTT.

The rearrangement joins TRBV9 to TRBJ2-2; D is ambiguous. CDR3 length equals 12 residues. The ends were cut back, 0 bases at V and 8 bases at J, with 5 bases in the middle. Per germline, CDR1 SGDLS and CDR2 YYNGEE. CDR3 sequence reads: CASSVEGGELFF. The CDR3 DNA reads TGTGCCAGCAGCGTAGAAGGTGGGGAGCTGTTTTTT.

The rearrangement joins TRBV11-2 to TRBJ2-1; the match to TRBD2 covers 12 bases. The CDR3 extends over 16 amino acids. Unmatched junction bases numbered 5, after V lost 5 bases and J lost 3 bases. Germline CDR1 reads SGHAT; CDR2 reads FQNNGV. The CDR3 spells CASSQGTSGYYNEQFF. The CDR3 DNA sequence: TGTGCCAGCAGCCAGGGGACTAGCGGGTACTACAATGAGCAGTTCTTC.

The chain has TRBV5-1 and TRBJ2-5, with D tentatively TRBD2 (6 bases). V shed 3 bases and J shed 5 bases, with 20 bases lying between them. The CDR3 covers 16 residues. The V gene's germline CDR1 is SGHRS and CDR2 YFSETQ. CDR3 bases: TGCGCCAGCAGCTACCCGGAGCGGAGTGCGGGGGAGACCCAGTACTTC. Translated: CASSYPERSAGETQYF.

V is TRBV29-1 and J is TRBJ2-2, with D hard to call. Trimming stripped 5 bases from V and 0 bases from J, with 10 bases between. Germline assignment: CDR1 SQVTM and CDR2 ANQGSEA. The CDR3 is 14 residues long. CDR3 residues: CSVFEHPNTGELFF. The CDR3 DNA follows: TGCAGCGTTTTTGAACACCCGAACACCGGGGAGCTGTTTTTT.

The chain employs TRBV29-1 and TRBJ2-7; a weak D match, TRBD2 (6 bases). CDR1 SQVTM and CDR2 ANQGSEA come from the germline V gene. V lost 1 base and J lost 4, with 20 bases in between. The CDR3 has 16 amino acids. The CDR3 here is CSVEGSIGGETYEQYF. Written as DNA, the CDR3 is TGCAGCGTTGAAGGGAGTATCGGGGGTGAGACATACGAGCAGTACTTC.

This clone was counted only a few times. The chain recombines TRBV6-6 with TRBJ2-3, with 9 bases aligning to TRBD1. Germline V gene lookup returns CDR1 MNHNY and CDR2 SVGAGI (reference sequence). The V segment lost 6 bases and the J segment 0 bases; nucleotides outside the gene matches: 4. This CDR3 is built from 15 residues. The CDR3, as DNA: TGTGCCAGCAGCCTACAGGGGGCTAGCACAGATACGCAGTATTTT. Protein product: CASSLQGASTDTQYF.

V usage is TRBV4-2 and J usage is TRBJ2-3, with D possibly matching TRBD2 (5 bases). Germline V CDR1 and CDR2: LGHNA, YNFKEQ. This CDR3 has 13 amino acids. V was pared by 8 bases and J by 0 bases, with 9 bases between. The CDR3 protein is CASRGTSTDTQYF. The CDR3 DNA reads TGTGCCAGCCGGGGAACTAGCACAGATACGCAGTATTTT.

The V and J genes are TRBV4-1 and TRBJ1-4; 9 bases agree with TRBD1. Trimming took 6 bases from V and 2 from J; bases not matched to a gene: 4. CDR1 and CDR2 (germline): MGHRA, YSYEKL. The CDR3 runs to 15 residues. CDR3 protein: CASRQTGGTNEKLFF. The DNA of the CDR3 is TGCGCCAGCAGGCAAACAGGGGGCACTAATGAAAAACTGTTTTTT.

CDR3 sequence reads: CASSSTLAGVETQYF. DNA of the CDR3: TGCGCCAGCAGCTCTACTCTAGCGGGGGTAGAGACCCAGTACTTC. The chain carries TRBV5-1 and TRBJ2-5; TRBD2 matches at 10 bases. Germline CDR1 is SGHRS and CDR2 is YFSETQ. The J segment lost 4 bases and the V segment lost 3 bases, leaving 6 bases of the junction unmatched. CDR3 length: 15 amino acids. The variable domain in full, with the rest retrieved from reference TRBV5-1 and TRBJ2-5, is KAGVTQTPRYLIKTRGQQVTLSCSPISGHRSVSWYQQTPGQGLQFLFEYFSETQRNKGNFPGRFSGRQFSNSRSEMNVSTLELGDSALYLCASSSTLAGVETQYFGPGTRLLVL.

This clone has only one observation. The chain links TRBV9 to TRBJ2-3; D gene unclear. Germline V CDR1 and CDR2: SGDLS, YYNGEE. Trimming pared 3 bases from V and 2 bases from J, leaving 10 bases between. The CDR3 has 14 residues. Here the CDR3 DNA reads TGTGCCAGCAGCGGGCGCGTAGACACAGATACGCAGTATTTT. This codes for CASSGRVDTDTQYF.

The chain couples TRBV7-9 to TRBJ1-2, with D possibly matching TRBD1 (6 bases). The CDR3 spans 17 residues. The germline gives CDR1 SEHNR, CDR2 FQNEAQ (reference sequence). Trimming pared 8 bases from V and 5 bases from J, leaving 27 bases between. The CDR3 sequence is CASLGEDKGGGKYGYTF. The CDR3 DNA reads as TGTGCCAGCCTAGGGGAAGATAAGGGAGGGGGAAAGTATGGCTACACCTTC.

V and J are TRBV4-1 and TRBJ1-3, with D possibly matching TRBD1 (6 bases). V lost 1 base and J 5 bases, leaving 9 bases between the germline ends. The germline gives CDR1 MGHRA, CDR2 YSYEKL. This CDR3 spans 14 amino acids. CDR3 in amino acids: CASSQVGGRNTIYF. For the CDR3, the DNA is TGCGCCAGCAGCCAAGTAGGGGGGCGAAACACCATATATTTT.

This sequence joins TRBV7-9 and TRBJ2-1; 9 bases fit TRBD2. The CDR3 contains 15 residues. Germline CDR1 is SEHNR and CDR2 is FQNEAQ (reference sequence). V was pared by 1 base and J by 10 bases, with 8 bases of the junction left unmatched. CDR3 sequence: CASSLVGGRAGEQFF. In DNA form, the CDR3 reads TGTGCCAGCAGCTTAGTTGGCGGGAGGGCCGGAGAGCAGTTCTTC.

This rearrangement joins TRBV11-2 to TRBJ2-7; 8 bases fit TRBD1. This CDR3 contains 15 residues. V trimming: 4 bases; J trimming: 4 bases; junction bases outside the gene matches: 9. CDR1 SGHAT and CDR2 FQNNGV come from the germline V gene. In DNA form, the CDR3 reads TGTGCCAGCAGCTGGACTTCAGGGGGCGAGTACGAGCAGTACTTC. It codes for CASSWTSGGEYEQYF.

This clone was counted between two and nine times. The same CDR3 arises from other DNA sequences in this sample as well. DNA for the CDR3: TGTGCCAGCAGTACGCAGGGCCTCTACGAGCAGTACTTC. Amino acids: CASSTQGLYEQYF. The chain recombines TRBV27 with TRBJ2-7, with D perhaps TRBD1 (5 bases). Looked up from germline, CDR1 is MNHEY and CDR2 is SMNVEV (reference sequence). V was trimmed by 5 bases and J by 3 bases, leaving 11 bases between them. The CDR3 has 13 amino acids.